This T cell receptor (beta chain) was observed in a study of T cell responses to AZD1222 COVID-19 vaccine. Trimming took off 8 bases at V and 5 bases at J, with 22 bases between the two ends. CDR1 and CDR2 from the germline V gene are MGHRA and YSYEKL. CDR3 length: 16 residues. This table comes from immunoSEQ multiplex PCR, and its TCRdb copy is limited to in-frame clones, with some not included. The sample records more than 95,000 clones, approximately 86% being singletons. On this clone: Antigen: not known.

General study results and limits: Donor demographics were predominantly white British with a female majority; clonal diversity may be underestimated.

The receptor was derived from an adult who received the MenACWY meningococcal vaccine as a control. This chain uses TRBV4-1 with TRBJ2-1; D is perhaps TRBD2 (6 bases). Sequences were derived from peripheral blood, sampled 28 days after the second dose of the MenACWY control vaccine. CDR3 DNA: TGCGCCAGCCGACCGCAACCGGGACTGCCGAACAATGAGCAGTTCTTC. Translation gives CASRPQPGLPNNEQFF.